This T cell receptor (beta chain) comes out of a study of T cell responses to AZD1222 COVID-19 vaccine. General study findings and limits: Seropositive at baseline were only a handful of AZD1222 recipients. Repertoire sampling was restricted to post-peak T cell response timepoints.

Only in-frame clones appear in the TCRdb table, and some are missing; sequencing was by immunoSEQ multiplex PCR. The sample has more than 95,000 clones; about 89% are singletons. Of note for this clone: Its antigen is currently unknown.

The CDR3 loop spans 13 amino acids. Looked up from germline, CDR1 is LGHNT and CDR2 is FRNRAP. Trimming removed 1 base at V and 5 bases at J, with 8 bases between. The specimen comprised peripheral blood, sampled on day 0 of AZD1222 vaccination. The chain has TRBV12-5 and TRBJ1-2, with D tentatively TRBD1 (5 bases). The TCR sequence derives from an adult in good health. CDR3 loop: CASGLEGHYGYTF. The CDR3 DNA is TGTGCTAGTGGTTTGGAAGGACATTATGGCTACACCTTC.